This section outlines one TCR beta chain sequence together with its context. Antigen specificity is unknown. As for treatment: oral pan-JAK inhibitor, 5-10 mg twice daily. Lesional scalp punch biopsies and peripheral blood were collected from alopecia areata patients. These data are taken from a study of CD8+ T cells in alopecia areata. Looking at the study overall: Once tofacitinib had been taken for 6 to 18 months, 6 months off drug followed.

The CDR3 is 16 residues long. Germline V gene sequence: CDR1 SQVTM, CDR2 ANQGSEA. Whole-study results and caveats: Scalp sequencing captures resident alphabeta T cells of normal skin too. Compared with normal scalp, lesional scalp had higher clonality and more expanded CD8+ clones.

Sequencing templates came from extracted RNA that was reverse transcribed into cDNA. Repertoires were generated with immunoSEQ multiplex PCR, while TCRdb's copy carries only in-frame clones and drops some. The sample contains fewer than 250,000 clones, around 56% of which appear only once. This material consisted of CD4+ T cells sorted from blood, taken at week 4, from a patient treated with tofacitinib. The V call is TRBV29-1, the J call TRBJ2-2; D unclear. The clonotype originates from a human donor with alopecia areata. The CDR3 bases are TGCATTCCCCCCTCGGAGACCCTCGCGAACACCGGGGAGCTGTTTTTT. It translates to CIPPSETLANTGELFF.